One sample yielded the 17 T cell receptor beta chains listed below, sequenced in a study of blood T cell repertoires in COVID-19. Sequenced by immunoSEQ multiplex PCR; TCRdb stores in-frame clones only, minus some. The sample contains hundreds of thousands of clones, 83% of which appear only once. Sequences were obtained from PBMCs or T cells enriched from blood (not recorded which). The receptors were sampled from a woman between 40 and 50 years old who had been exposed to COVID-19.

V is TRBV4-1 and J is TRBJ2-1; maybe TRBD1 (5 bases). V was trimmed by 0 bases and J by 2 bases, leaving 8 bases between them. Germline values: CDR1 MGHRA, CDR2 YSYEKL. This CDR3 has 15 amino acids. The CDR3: CASSQEGVTYNEQFF. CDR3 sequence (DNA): TGCGCCAGCAGCCAAGAAGGGGTCACCTACAATGAGCAGTTCTTC.

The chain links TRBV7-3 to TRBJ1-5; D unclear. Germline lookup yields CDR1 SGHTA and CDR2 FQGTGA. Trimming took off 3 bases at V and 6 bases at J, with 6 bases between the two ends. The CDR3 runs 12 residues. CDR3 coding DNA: TGTGCCAGCAGCTTCGGTATTCAGCCCCAGCATTTT. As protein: CASSFGIQPQHF.

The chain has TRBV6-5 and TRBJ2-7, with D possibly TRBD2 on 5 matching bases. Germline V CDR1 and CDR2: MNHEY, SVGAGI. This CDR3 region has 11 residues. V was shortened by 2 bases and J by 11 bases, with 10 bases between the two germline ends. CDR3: CASSYEGREYF. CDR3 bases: TGTGCCAGCAGTTACGAGGGTAGAGAGTACTTC.

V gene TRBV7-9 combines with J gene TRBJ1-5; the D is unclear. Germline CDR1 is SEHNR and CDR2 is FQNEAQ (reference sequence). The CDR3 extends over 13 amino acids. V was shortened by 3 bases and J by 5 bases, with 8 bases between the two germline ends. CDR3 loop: CASSLNRDQPQHF. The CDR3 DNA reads TGTGCCAGCAGCTTGAACAGAGATCAGCCCCAGCATTTT.

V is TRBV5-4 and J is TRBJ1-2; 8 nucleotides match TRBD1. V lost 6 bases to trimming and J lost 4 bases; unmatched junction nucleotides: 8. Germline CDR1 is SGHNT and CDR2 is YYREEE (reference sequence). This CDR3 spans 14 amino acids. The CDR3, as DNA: TGTGCCAGCACCCCCGGACAGGGCCCCTATGGCTACACCTTC. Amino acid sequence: CASTPGQGPYGYTF.

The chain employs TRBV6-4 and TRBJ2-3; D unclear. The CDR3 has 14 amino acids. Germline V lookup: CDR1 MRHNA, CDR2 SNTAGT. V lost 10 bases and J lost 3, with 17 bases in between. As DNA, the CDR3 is TGTGCCACTGCGGCGACGGGTGGAACAGATACGCAGTATTTT. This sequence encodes CATAATGGTDTQYF.

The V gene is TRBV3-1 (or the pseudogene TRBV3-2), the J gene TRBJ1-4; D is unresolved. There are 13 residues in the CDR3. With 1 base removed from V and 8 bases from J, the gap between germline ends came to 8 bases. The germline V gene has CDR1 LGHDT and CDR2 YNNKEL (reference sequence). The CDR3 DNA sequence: TGTGCCAGCAGCCAAGCATTACAGGAAAAACTGTTTTTT. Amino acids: CASSQALQEKLFF.

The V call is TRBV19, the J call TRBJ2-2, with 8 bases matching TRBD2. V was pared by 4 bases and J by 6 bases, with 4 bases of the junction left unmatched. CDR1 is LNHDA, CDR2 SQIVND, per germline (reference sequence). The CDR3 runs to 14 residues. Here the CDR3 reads CASSTLAVSGELFF. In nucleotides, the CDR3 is TGTGCCAGTAGTACACTAGCGGTTTCCGGGGAGCTGTTTTTT.

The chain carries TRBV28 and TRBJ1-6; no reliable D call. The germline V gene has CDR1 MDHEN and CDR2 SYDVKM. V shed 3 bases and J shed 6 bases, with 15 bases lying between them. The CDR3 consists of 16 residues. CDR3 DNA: TGTGCCAGCAGTTTGATAGAGCGACTCGTTAATTCACCCCTCCACTTT. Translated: CASSLIERLVNSPLHF.

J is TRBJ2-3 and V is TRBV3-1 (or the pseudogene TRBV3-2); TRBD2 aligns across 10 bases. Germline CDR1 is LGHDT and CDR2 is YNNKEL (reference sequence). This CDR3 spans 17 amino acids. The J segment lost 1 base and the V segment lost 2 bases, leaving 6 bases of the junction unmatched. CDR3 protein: CASSQSGGDLGTDTQYF. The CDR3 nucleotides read TGTGCCAGCAGCCAAAGCGGGGGGGATCTTGGCACAGATACGCAGTATTTT.

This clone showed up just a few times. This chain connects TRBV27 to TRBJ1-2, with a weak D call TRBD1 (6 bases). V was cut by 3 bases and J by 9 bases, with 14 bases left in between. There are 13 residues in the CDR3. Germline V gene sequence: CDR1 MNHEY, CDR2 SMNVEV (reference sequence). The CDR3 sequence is CASSFSRDTSYTF. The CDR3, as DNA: TGTGCCAGCAGTTTCAGTCGGGACACTAGCTACACCTTC.

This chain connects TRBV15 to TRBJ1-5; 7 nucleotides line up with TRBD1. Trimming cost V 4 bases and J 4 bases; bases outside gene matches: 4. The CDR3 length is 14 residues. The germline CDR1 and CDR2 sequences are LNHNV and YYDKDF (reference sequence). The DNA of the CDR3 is TGTGCCACCAGCACCGGGACAGAGAATCAGCCCCAGCATTTT. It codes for CATSTGTENQPQHF.

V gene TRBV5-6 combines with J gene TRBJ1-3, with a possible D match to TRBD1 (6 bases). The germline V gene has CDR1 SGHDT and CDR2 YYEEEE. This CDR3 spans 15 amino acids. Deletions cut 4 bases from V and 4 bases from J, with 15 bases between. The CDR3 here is CASSPRGSGGNTIYF. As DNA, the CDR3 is TGTGCCAGCAGCCCGAGGGGGTCGGGGGGAAACACCATATATTTT.

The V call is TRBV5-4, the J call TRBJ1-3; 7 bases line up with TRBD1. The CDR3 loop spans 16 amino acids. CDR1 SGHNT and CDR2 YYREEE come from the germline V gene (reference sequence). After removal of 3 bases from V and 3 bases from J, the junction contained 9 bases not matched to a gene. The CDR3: CASSSDQGVRGNTIYF. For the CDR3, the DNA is TGTGCCAGCAGCTCTGATCAGGGGGTCCGTGGAAACACCATATATTTT.

CDR3 protein: CASSPLAGGTYNEQFF. DNA for the CDR3: TGTGCCAGCAGCCCGTTAGCGGGGGGGACTTACAATGAGCAGTTCTTC. The gene calls are TRBV3-1 (or the pseudogene TRBV3-2) and TRBJ2-1; 11 bases are a match to TRBD2. The CDR3 has 16 amino acids. Germline V gives CDR1 LGHDT, CDR2 YNNKEL (reference sequence). V was pared by 4 bases and J by 4 bases, with 6 bases of the junction left unmatched.

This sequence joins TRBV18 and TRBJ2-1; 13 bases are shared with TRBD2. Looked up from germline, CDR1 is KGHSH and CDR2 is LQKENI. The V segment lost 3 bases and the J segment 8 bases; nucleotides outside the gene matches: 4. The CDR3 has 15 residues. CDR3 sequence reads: CASSPGLAGNYEQFF. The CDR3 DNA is TGTGCCAGCTCACCGGGACTAGCGGGGAACTATGAGCAGTTCTTC.

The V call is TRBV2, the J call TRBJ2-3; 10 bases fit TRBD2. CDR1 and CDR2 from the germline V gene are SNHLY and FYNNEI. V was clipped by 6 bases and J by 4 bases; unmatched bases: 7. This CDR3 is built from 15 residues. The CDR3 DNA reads TGTGCCAGCAGACCCGGACTAGCGGATGCAGATACGCAGTATTTT. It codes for CASRPGLADADTQYF.